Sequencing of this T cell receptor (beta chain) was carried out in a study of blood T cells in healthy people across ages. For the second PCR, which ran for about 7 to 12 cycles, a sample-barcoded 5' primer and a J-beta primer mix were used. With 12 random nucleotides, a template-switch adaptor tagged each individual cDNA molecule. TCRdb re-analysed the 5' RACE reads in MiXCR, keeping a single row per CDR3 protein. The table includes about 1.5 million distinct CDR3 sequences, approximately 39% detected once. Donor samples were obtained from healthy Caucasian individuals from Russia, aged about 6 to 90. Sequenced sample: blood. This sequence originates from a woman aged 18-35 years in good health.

CDR3 amino acids: CASSSPWTGDVNTEAFF. The CDR3 nucleotides read TGTGCCAGCAGCTCCCCTTGGACAGGGGACGTGAACACTGAAGCTTTCTTT. The chain employs TRBV3-1 and TRBJ1-1; 9 bases match TRBD1. V lost 5 bases to trimming and J lost 0 bases; unmatched junction nucleotides: 10. CDR1 and CDR2 from the germline V gene are LGHDT and YNNKEL (reference sequence). The CDR3 runs 17 residues.